One sample yielded the 16 T cell receptor beta chains listed below, sequenced in a study of vaccination and CD4 T cells after COVID-19. At the Johns Hopkins FTIC core, DNA taken from cultured CD4+ T cells was sequenced by way of the Oncomine TCR Beta short-read assay. TCRdb called the PCR reads again in MiXCR, with one record for every CDR3 protein. The data hold about 12,000 distinct CDR3 sequences, with roughly 57% observed a single time. Treatment described: approximately 11-day PBMC culture with coronavirus spike peptide pools or control peptides (ViraFEST assay). No antigen has been assigned to these receptors. The sequencing input was CD4+ T cells from blood, cultured in vitro. Source of these receptors: a human donor who had recovered from COVID-19.

J is TRBJ1-2 and V is TRBV7-2, with D possibly TRBD1 on 6 matching bases. This CDR3 region has 13 residues. Germline assignment: CDR1 SGHTA and CDR2 FQGNSA. The germline V and J ends were trimmed by 3 bases and 4 bases, with 9 bases remaining between them. The CDR3 is CASSFGTSYGYTF. In DNA form, the CDR3 reads TGTGCCAGCAGCTTTGGGACAAGCTATGGCTACACCTTC. Drawing the rest from reference TRBV7-2 and TRBJ1-2, the complete variable domain is GAGVSQSPSNKVTEKGKDVELRCDPISGHTALYWYRQSLGQGLEFLIYFQGNSAPDKSGLPSDRFSAERTGGSVSTLTIQRTQQEDSAVYLCASSFGTSYGYTFGSGTRLTVV.

The CDR3 loop is CASSLSVTSGYNEQFF. The DNA of the CDR3 is TGTGCCAGCAGCTTAAGTGTGACTAGCGGTTACAATGAGCAGTTCTTC. The J gene is TRBJ2-1, the V gene TRBV7-3; 9 bases line up with TRBD2. CDR3 length equals 16 residues. The junction had 5 bases not matched to a gene; V was cut back by 1 base and J by 4 bases. Germline CDR1 reads SGHTA; CDR2 reads FQGTGA.

This sequence joins TRBV12-3 or TRBV12-4 and TRBJ1-5; TRBD1 might be the D (6 bases). The CDR3 covers 12 residues. V gave up 6 bases and J gave up 6 bases, with 9 bases separating them. DNA for the CDR3: TGTGCCAGCAGCCCAGGGGTTCAGCCCCAGCATTTT. This sequence encodes CASSPGVQPQHF.

DNA for the CDR3: TGTGCCAGCAGTCCTAATAGTGCGCCCGCGCGTGAGCAGTTCTTC. It encodes CASSPNSAPAREQFF. This rearrangement joins TRBV5-6 to TRBJ2-1; D not resolved. This CDR3 has 15 residues. Germline CDR1 SGHDT, CDR2 YYEEEE. Trimming stripped 5 bases from V and 9 bases from J, with 21 bases between.

CDR3 nucleotide sequence: TGCAGTGCTAGAGCTGGGACTAGTAGGTTGGAGACCCAGTACTTC. This gives the protein CSARAGTSRLETQYF. The chain employs TRBV20-1 and TRBJ2-5; 8 nucleotides agree with TRBD2. Trimming removed 1 base from V and 5 bases from J; junction bases left unmatched: 9. This CDR3 is built from 15 residues. CDR1 is DFQATT and CDR2 is SNEGSKA in the germline V gene (reference sequence).

This clonotype has a handful of counts. J is TRBJ1-1 and V is TRBV7-2; D is unresolved. In germline, CDR1 is SGHTA, CDR2 FQGNSA. The CDR3 is 13 residues long. V was cut by 4 bases and J by 1 base, with 7 bases left in between. The CDR3 DNA reads as TGTGCCAGCAGCTCGGAGCGGAACACTGAAGCTTTCTTT. It translates to CASSSERNTEAFF.

The V and J genes are TRBV20-1 and TRBJ2-1; D not certain. The CDR3 is made up of 14 amino acids. The V end was cut by 0 bases, the J end by 4 bases, with 10 bases between. In germline, CDR1 is DFQATT, CDR2 SNEGSKA (reference sequence). CDR3 region: CSARETADYNEQFF. DNA of the CDR3: TGCAGTGCTAGAGAAACGGCAGATTACAATGAGCAGTTCTTC.

This chain connects TRBV6-1 to TRBJ2-1, with TRBD2 identical over 8 bases. From germline, CDR1 is MNHNS and CDR2 SASEGT. Trimming at V came to 3 bases and at J to 8 bases, leaving 3 bases not matched to a gene. The CDR3 is 13 residues long. The CDR3 sequence: CASSDGLADEQFF. The CDR3 DNA reads TGTGCCAGCAGTGATGGACTAGCTGATGAGCAGTTCTTC.

This clonotype was seen a handful of times. The chain joins TRBV7-2 to TRBJ1-5; D not resolved. The CDR3 has 13 amino acids. The germline V gene has CDR1 SGHTA and CDR2 FQGNSA. V was trimmed by 1 base and J by 2 bases, leaving 3 bases between them. The DNA of the CDR3 is TGTGCCAGCAGCTTAGTGGGCAATCAGCCCCAGCATTTT. Amino acids: CASSLVGNQPQHF.

The rearrangement joins TRBV27 to TRBJ1-5, with 8 bases lining up with TRBD1. Germline V gene lookup returns CDR1 MNHEY and CDR2 SMNVEV (reference sequence). There are 15 residues in the CDR3. The J segment lost 2 bases and the V segment lost 7 bases, leaving 7 bases of the junction unmatched. The CDR3 reads CASKYRGIGNQPQHF. As DNA, the CDR3 is TGTGCCAGCAAATACAGGGGGATCGGCAATCAGCCCCAGCATTTT.

The J gene is TRBJ2-5, the V gene TRBV6-1, with 7 positions matching TRBD2. The CDR3 contains 12 residues. From germline, CDR1 is MNHNS and CDR2 SASEGT. Germline trimming cut 7 bases from V and 6 bases from J; bases unmatched to any gene: 5. CDR3 nucleotide sequence: TGTGCCAGCAAAGGGGAGGGGAAGACCCAGTACTTC. Translating gives CASKGEGKTQYF.

CDR3 region: CATRGVNQPQHF. The CDR3 DNA is TGTGCCACCCGGGGTGTAAATCAGCCCCAGCATTTT. The chain has TRBV15 and TRBJ1-5, with D unresolved. This CDR3 spans 12 amino acids. CDR1 LNHNV and CDR2 YYDKDF come from the germline V gene (reference sequence). Trimming pared 8 bases from V and 4 bases from J, leaving 9 bases between.

The rearrangement joins TRBV12-3 or TRBV12-4 to TRBJ1-5, with unresolved D. The CDR3 runs to 14 residues. The germline V and J ends were trimmed by 5 bases and 4 bases, with 12 bases remaining between them. The CDR3 protein is CASSQDRGNQPQHF. The DNA of the CDR3 is TGTGCCAGCAGTCAGGATCGGGGAAATCAGCCCCAGCATTTT.

The chain joins TRBV2 to TRBJ2-1; 8 nucleotides match TRBD2. CDR1 is SNHLY, CDR2 FYNNEI, per germline. The CDR3 totals 15 residues. The V segment lost 5 bases and the J segment 6 bases; nucleotides outside the gene matches: 9. CDR3 loop: CASSRTSLLSNEQFF. CDR3 nucleotide sequence: TGTGCCAGCAGTCGGACTAGCCTCTTGTCCAATGAGCAGTTCTTC.

The genes are TRBV7-2 and TRBJ1-2; no clear D. CDR1 and CDR2 from the germline V gene are SGHTA and FQGNSA. This CDR3 has 11 residues. Trimming took off 2 bases at V and 8 bases at J, with 6 bases between the two ends. CDR3 bases: TGTGCCAGCAGCTTAAATGGCGGCTACACCTTC. Protein sequence: CASSLNGGYTF.

This clonotype was found a few times. The gene calls are TRBV6-1 and TRBJ1-3, with unresolved D. V was pared by 7 bases and J by 3 bases, with 10 bases between. This CDR3 has 13 residues. Looked up from germline, CDR1 is MNHNS and CDR2 is SASEGT. In DNA, the CDR3 is TGTGCCAGCAATAAGGAGATTGGAAACACCATATATTTT. Its protein product is CASNKEIGNTIYF.